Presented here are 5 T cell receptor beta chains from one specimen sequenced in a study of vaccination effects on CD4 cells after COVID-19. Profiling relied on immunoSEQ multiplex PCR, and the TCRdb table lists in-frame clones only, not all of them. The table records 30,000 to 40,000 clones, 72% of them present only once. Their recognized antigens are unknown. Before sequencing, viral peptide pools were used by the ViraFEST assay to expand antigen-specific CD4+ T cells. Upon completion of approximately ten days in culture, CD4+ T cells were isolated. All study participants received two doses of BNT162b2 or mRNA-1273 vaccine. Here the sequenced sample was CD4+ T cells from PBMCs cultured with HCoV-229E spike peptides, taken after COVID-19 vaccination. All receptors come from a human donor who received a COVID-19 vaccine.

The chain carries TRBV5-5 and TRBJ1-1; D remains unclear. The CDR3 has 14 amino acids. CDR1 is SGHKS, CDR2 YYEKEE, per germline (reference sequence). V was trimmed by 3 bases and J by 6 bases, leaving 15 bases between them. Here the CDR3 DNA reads TGTGCCAGCAGCTATGCGCGGAGTCGGGCTGAAGCTTTCTTT. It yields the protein CASSYARSRAEAFF.

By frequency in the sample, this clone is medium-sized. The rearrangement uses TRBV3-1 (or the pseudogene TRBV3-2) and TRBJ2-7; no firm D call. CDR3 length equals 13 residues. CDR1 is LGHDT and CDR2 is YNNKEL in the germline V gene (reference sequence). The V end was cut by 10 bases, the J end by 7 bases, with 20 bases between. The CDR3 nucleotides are TGTGCCACGGGCCAAAGCAATGTGGGGGAGCAGTACTTC. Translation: CATGQSNVGEQYF.

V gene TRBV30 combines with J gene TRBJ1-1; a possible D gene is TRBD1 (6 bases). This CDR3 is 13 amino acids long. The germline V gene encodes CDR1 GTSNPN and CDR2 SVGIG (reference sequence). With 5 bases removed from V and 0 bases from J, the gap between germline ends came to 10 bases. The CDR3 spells CAWRGQMNTEAFF. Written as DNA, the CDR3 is TGTGCCTGGCGTGGACAGATGAACACTGAAGCTTTCTTT. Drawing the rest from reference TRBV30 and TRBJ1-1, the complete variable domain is SQTIHQWPATLVQPVGSPLSLECTVEGTSNPNLYWYRQAAGRGLQLLFYSVGIGQISSEVPQNLSASRPQDRQFILSSKKLLLSDSGFYLCAWRGQMNTEAFFGQGTRLTVV.

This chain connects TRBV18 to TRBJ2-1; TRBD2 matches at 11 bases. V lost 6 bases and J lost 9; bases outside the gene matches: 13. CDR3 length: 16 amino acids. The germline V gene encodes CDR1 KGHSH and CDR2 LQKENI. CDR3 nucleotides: TGTGCCAGCTCCAATTCGGCACTAGCGGGAGTGATTGAGCAGTTCTTC. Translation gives CASSNSALAGVIEQFF.

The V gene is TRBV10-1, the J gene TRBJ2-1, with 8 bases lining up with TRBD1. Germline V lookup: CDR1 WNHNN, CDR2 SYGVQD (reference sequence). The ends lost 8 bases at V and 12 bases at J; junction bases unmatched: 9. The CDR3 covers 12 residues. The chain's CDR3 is CASSRTGFGQFF. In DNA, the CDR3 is TGCGCCAGCTCTAGGACAGGGTTTGGGCAGTTCTTC.